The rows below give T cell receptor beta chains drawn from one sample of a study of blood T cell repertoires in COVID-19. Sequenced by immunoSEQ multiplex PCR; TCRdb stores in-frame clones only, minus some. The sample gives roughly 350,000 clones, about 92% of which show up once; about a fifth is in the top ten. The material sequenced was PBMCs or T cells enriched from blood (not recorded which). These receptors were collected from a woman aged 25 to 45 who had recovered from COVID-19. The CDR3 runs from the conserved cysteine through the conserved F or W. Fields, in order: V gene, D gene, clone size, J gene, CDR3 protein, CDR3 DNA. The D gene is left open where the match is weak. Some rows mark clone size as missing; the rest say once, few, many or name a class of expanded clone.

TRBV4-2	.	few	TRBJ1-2	CASSPDAGDRFNGYTF	TGTGCCAGCAGCCCCGATGCAGGGGACCGTTTCAATGGCTACACCTTC
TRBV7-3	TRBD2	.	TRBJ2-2	CASSPGGGMNTGELFF	TGTGCCAGCAGCCCCGGGGGGGGCATGAATACCGGGGAGCTGTTTTTT
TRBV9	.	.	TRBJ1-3	CASSFGQLPSSGNTIYF	TGTGCCAGCAGCTTTGGACAGCTGCCGAGCTCTGGAAACACCATATATTTT
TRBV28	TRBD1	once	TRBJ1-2	CASSPGTGGYGYTF	TGTGCCAGCAGTCCTGGGACAGGAGGGTATGGCTACACCTTC
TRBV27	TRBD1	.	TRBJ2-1	CASSLYRGSPHEQFF	TGTGCCAGCAGTTTATACAGGGGGTCTCCGCATGAGCAGTTCTTC
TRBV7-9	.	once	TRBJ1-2	CASSLDQGKTF	TGTGCCAGCAGCTTAGACCAGGGAAAAACCTTC
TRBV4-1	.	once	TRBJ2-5	CASSPVDIKETQYF	TGCGCCAGCAGCCCAGTGGACATAAAAGAGACCCAGTACTTC
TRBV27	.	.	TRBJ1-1	CASSFFQNTEAFF	TGTGCCAGCAGTTTTTTCCAGAACACTGAAGCTTTCTTT
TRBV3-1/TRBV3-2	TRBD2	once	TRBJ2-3	CASSRELASSDTQYF	TGTGCCAGCAGCCGCGAACTAGCGAGTTCAGATACGCAGTATTTT
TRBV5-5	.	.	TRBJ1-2	CASSLWKQGNYGYTF	TGTGCCAGCAGCCTGTGGAAACAGGGCAACTATGGCTACACCTTC
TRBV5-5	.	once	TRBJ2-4	CASSFDGLAKNIQYF	TGTGCCAGCAGCTTCGACGGACTAGCCAAAAACATTCAGTACTTC
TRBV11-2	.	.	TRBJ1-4	CASSNRVVGEKLFF	TGTGCCAGCAGCAACAGGGTGGTCGGTGAAAAACTGTTTTTT
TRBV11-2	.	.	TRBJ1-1	CASSLVPSGGTEAFF	TGTGCCAGCAGCTTAGTTCCCTCCGGGGGCACTGAAGCTTTCTTT
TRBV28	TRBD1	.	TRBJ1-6	CASRSGTGVSPLHF	TGTGCCAGCAGGTCCGGGACAGGGGTTTCACCCCTCCACTTT
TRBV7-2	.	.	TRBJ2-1	CASSFLLGGNEQFF	TGTGCCAGCAGCTTCCTATTGGGGGGCAATGAGCAGTTCTTC
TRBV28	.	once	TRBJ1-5	CASRQLNQPQHF	TGTGCCAGCAGACAGCTAAATCAGCCCCAGCATTTT
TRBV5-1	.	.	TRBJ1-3	CASSPTQPSGNTIYF	TGCGCCAGCAGCCCAACACAGCCTTCGGGAAACACCATATATTTT
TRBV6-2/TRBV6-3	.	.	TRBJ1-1	CASSYRNTEAFF	TGTGCCAGCAGTTATCGGAACACTGAAGCTTTCTTT
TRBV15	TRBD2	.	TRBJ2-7	CATSEEATSGYEQYF	TGTGCCACCAGCGAGGAGGCGACTAGCGGCTACGAGCAGTACTTC
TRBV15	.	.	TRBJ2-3	CATSRDPFADTQYF	TGTGCCACCAGCAGAGATCCGTTCGCAGATACGCAGTATTTT
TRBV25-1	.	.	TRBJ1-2	CASSVPGQAGGYTF	TGTGCCAGCAGTGTTCCAGGCCAAGCGGGGGGCTACACCTTC
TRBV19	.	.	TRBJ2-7	CASSISGLAGQYF	TGTGCCAGTAGTATAAGTGGGCTGGCCGGGCAGTACTTC
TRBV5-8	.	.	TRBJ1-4	CASSLSLQGRVEKLFF	TGTGCCAGCAGCTTGTCCCTACAGGGAAGGGTTGAAAAACTGTTTTTT